This TCR beta chain originates from a study of blood T cell repertoires in COVID-19. Study background: There were acute and convalescent COVID-19 samples, and they came from the United States, Italy and Spain.

The CDR3 runs to 17 residues. Germline V gene lookup returns CDR1 MNHEY and CDR2 SMNVEV (reference sequence). V trimming: 2 bases; J trimming: 4 bases; junction bases outside the gene matches: 13. Under the authors' procedure: Reference gene primer amplification in the assay estimated nucleated cell counts. Data came from immunoSEQ multiplex PCR; TCRdb stores just in-frame clones and leaves some out. The V and J calls and clone size come from that table; D and trimming were worked out from the DNA. The sample has a few hundred thousand clones, about 89% seen once. The recovered donors of Cohort 3 showed two negative PCRs, clearance, or symptom resolution.

The rearrangement joins TRBV27 to TRBJ1-2, with 7 nucleotides matching TRBD1. This TCR was sampled from a woman aged 25 to 39 who had recovered from COVID-19. Sequences were obtained from PBMCs or T cells enriched from blood (not recorded which). For the CDR3, the DNA is TGTGCCAGCAGTTTAATTCTAGCGAGGGGGCGAGTCTATGGCTACACCTTC. Amino acids: CASSLILARGRVYGYTF.